This T cell receptor (beta chain) was captured by sequencing in a study of cytomegalovirus exposure and HLA in healthy donors. Study overall: Researchers found that roughly 77% of about 400 genotyped donors fell within the Caucasian-associated ancestry cluster. Regarding the study as a whole: Productive rates of about 87% or about 30% were seen for most TCR beta V segments in an earlier analysis. The only immune exposure information that was available was CMV serostatus.

V was pared by 3 bases and J by 6 bases, with 16 bases of the junction left unmatched. Germline CDR1 SQVTM, CDR2 ANQGSEA. This CDR3 comprises 18 residues. For this clone: Its antigen is currently unknown.

The PCR had 60 Vbeta and 13 Jbeta primers. Sequencing used immunoSEQ multiplex PCR; TCRdb keeps in-frame clones, though not all of them. The sample consists of under 200,000 clones, roughly 74% of them appearing once. The chain joins TRBV29-1 to TRBJ2-1; 11 bases agree with TRBD2. This clonotype was sampled from a woman aged 40 to 49 in good health and CMV-seropositive. Sequencing was done on a sample of PBMCs. CDR3 sequence: CSVEAVGTSGILRNEQFF. CDR3 coding DNA: TGCAGCGTTGAGGCGGTGGGGACTAGCGGAATCCTCCGCAATGAGCAGTTCTTC.